This record concerns one T cell receptor (beta chain) sequence. These data come from a study of blood T cell repertoires in COVID-19. Turning to the study itself: The United States, Italy and Spain provided the acute and convalescent COVID-19 samples. The analysed material was cDNA or gDNA that came from T cells, B-cell-depleted T cells, or PBMCs.

Germline CDR1 reads LNHDA; CDR2 reads SQIVND (reference sequence). V was trimmed by 3 bases and J by 6 bases, leaving 12 bases between them. CDR3 length: 13 amino acids. Study processing details: Researchers report that nucleated cell counts were estimated from reference gene primer amplification. Only in-frame clones appear in the TCRdb table, and some are missing; sequencing was by immunoSEQ multiplex PCR. V and J calls plus clone size are reproduced from that table; the DNA served to infer D and trimming. The sample shows about 230,000 clones, 80% to 90% of them seen only once. Sequenced material: peripheral blood. The sequence came from a man aged 40-49 years with active or convalescent COVID-19. The chain carries TRBV19 and TRBJ2-7, with D perhaps matching TRBD2 (6 bases). CDR3 residues: CASSIAGMGEQYF. Here the CDR3 DNA reads TGTGCCAGTAGTATTGCGGGAATGGGCGAGCAGTACTTC.